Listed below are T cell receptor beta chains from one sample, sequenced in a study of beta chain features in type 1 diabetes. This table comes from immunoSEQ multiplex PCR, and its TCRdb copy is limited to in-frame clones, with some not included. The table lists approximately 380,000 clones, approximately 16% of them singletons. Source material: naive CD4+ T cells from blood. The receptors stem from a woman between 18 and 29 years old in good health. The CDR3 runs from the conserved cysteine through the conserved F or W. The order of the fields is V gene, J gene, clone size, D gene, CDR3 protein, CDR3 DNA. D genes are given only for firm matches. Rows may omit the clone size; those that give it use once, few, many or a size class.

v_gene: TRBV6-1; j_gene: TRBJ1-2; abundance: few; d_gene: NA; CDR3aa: CASRDSPYGYTF; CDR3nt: TGTGCCAGCAGGGACAGCCCCTATGGCTACACCTTC
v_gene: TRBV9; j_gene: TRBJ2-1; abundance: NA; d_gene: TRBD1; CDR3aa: CASSGGQGAFHEQFF; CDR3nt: TGTGCCAGCAGCGGCGGACAGGGGGCATTCCATGAGCAGTTCTTC
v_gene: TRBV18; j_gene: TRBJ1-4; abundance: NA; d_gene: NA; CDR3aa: CASSPGGALNEKLFF; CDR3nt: TGTGCCAGCTCCCCCGGGGGGGCACTTAATGAAAAACTGTTTTTT
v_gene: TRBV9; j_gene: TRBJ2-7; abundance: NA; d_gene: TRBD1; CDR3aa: CASSVGVGQGAGEQYF; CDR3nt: TGTGCCAGCAGCGTAGGTGTTGGACAGGGGGCAGGCGAGCAGTACTTC
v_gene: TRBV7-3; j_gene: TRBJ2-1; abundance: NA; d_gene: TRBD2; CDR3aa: CASSPGGTYNEQFF; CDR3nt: TGTGCCAGCAGCCCGGGAGGAACCTACAATGAGCAGTTCTTC
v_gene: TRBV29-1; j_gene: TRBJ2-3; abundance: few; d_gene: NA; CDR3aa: CSVVGRSTDTQYF; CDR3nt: TGCAGCGTTGTAGGGAGAAGCACAGATACGCAGTATTTT
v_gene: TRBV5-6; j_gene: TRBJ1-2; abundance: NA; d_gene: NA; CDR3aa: CASSSTTGSPLHYGYTF; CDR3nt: TGTGCCAGCAGCTCGACGACAGGTTCGCCGCTCCACTATGGCTACACCTTC
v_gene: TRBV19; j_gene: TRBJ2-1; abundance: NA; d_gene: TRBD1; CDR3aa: CASTETGGRGNEQFF; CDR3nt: TGTGCCAGTACCGAAACAGGGGGCCGAGGGAATGAGCAGTTCTTC
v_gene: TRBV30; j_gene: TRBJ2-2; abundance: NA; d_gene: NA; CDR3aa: CAWSVEITGELFF; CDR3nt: TGTGCCTGGAGTGTAGAGATTACCGGGGAGCTGTTTTTT
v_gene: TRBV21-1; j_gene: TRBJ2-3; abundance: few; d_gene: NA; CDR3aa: CASSLADTQYF; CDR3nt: TGTGCCAGCAGCTTAGCAGATACGCAGTATTTT
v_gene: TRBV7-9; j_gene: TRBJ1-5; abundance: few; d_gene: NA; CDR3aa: CASSLGAISNQPQHF; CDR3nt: TGTGCCAGCAGCTTAGGGGCCATATCCAATCAGCCCCAGCATTTT
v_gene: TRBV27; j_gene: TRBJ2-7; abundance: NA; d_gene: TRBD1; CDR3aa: CASSLYRGLNSYEQYF; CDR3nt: TGTGCCAGCAGTTTATACAGGGGGTTGAACTCCTACGAGCAGTACTTC